A single sample gave rise to the 19 T cell receptor beta chains below, sequenced in a study of identical twins. TCRdb called the 5' RACE reads again in MiXCR, with one record for every CDR3 protein. The data hold roughly 1,500,000 distinct CDR3 sequences, with 32% observed a single time. Input material: cord blood. The receptors come from a newborn girl in good health.

The chain uses TRBV7-9 and TRBJ2-1, with TRBD2 matching over 7 bases. Germline V gene sequence: CDR1 SEHNR, CDR2 FQNEAQ (reference sequence). V dropped 1 base and J dropped 0; count of bases not matched to a gene: 3. CDR3 size: 16 residues. The chain's CDR3 is CASSLVSGASYNEQFF. As DNA, the CDR3 is TGTGCCAGCAGCTTAGTAAGCGGGGCCTCCTACAATGAGCAGTTCTTC.

This clonotype was observed at least ten times. V gene TRBV4-2 combines with J gene TRBJ2-1, with D possibly matching TRBD1 (6 bases). The CDR3 totals 14 residues. Trimming shortened V by 0 bases and J by 8 bases, and 11 bases separated the two germline ends. Germline CDR1 LGHNA, CDR2 YNFKEQ. In DNA form, the CDR3 reads TGTGCCAGCAGCCAAGACCAAAACAGGGATGAGCAGTTCTTC. Amino acid sequence: CASSQDQNRDEQFF.

The chain carries TRBV7-6 and TRBJ1-2; perhaps TRBD1 as D (5 bases). V was clipped by 2 bases and J by 6 bases, with 16 bases between them. The length of the CDR3 is 15 residues. CDR1 and CDR2 from the germline V gene are SGHVS and FNYEAQ. Here the CDR3 reads CASSLRGVPSHGYTF. Here the CDR3 DNA reads TGTGCCAGCAGCTTACGGGGGGTCCCGTCCCATGGCTACACCTTC.

In the case of this clonotype: Since a much larger clone is just one base distant, this may be a read error. The chain has TRBV27 and TRBJ2-5; D ambiguous. The CDR3 length is 13 residues. V lost 4 bases and J 4 bases, leaving 10 bases between the germline ends. Germline assignment: CDR1 MNHEY and CDR2 SMNVEV (reference sequence). The CDR3 coding sequence is TGTGCCAGCAGTTGGAGAGGCCGAGAGACCCAGTACTTC. Translated, it gives CASSWRGRETQYF.

For the CDR3, the DNA is TGTGCCAGCAGCCAATTTTTCAAGGGTGGGAACGAGCAGTACTTC. It encodes CASSQFFKGGNEQYF. The V and J genes are TRBV16 and TRBJ2-7, with D uncertain. With 1 base removed from V and 5 bases from J, the gap between germline ends came to 15 bases. The V gene's germline CDR1 is KGHSY and CDR2 FQNENV. The CDR3 has 15 residues.

This clonotype came up a few times. The gene calls are TRBV7-9 and TRBJ2-1; D is ambiguous. Germline CDR1 SEHNR, CDR2 FQNEAQ (reference sequence). With 3 bases removed from V and 10 bases from J, the gap between germline ends came to 16 bases. The CDR3 is made up of 14 amino acids. CDR3: CASSFPSPSGEQFF. The CDR3 coding sequence is TGTGCCAGCAGCTTCCCGAGTCCATCCGGCGAGCAGTTCTTC.

The chain recombines TRBV2 with TRBJ1-5, with D uncertain. The V gene lost 3 bases and the J gene lost 0 bases, with 12 bases spanning the gap. The germline V gene has CDR1 SNHLY and CDR2 FYNNEI. The CDR3 contains 16 residues. The CDR3 DNA reads as TGTGCCAGCAGTGAGCCCCTTCGGGGTAGCAATCAGCCCCAGCATTTT. It translates to CASSEPLRGSNQPQHF.

This clonotype was detected a few times. The V and J genes are TRBV6-5 and TRBJ2-1, with TRBD2 matching over 7 bases. This CDR3 has 15 residues. Losses at the gene ends were 2 bases for V and 6 bases for J; bases not matched to a gene: 7. Germline values: CDR1 MNHEY, CDR2 SVGAGI. This CDR3 is CASSYMAGVTNEQFF. The CDR3 DNA sequence: TGTGCCAGCAGTTACATGGCGGGAGTAACCAATGAGCAGTTCTTC.

In this sample, this clonotype turned up a few times. This chain connects TRBV28 to TRBJ2-1; 9 bases agree with TRBD2. This CDR3 is built from 16 residues. The junction had 10 bases not matched to a gene; V was cut back by 5 bases and J by 5 bases. Germline-derived CDR1 and CDR2 are MDHEN and SYDVKM. CDR3 residues: CASSGAWAGGNNEQFF. CDR3 coding DNA: TGTGCCAGCAGTGGCGCCTGGGCGGGAGGGAACAATGAGCAGTTCTTC.

This clonotype was seen a few times. The chain is built from TRBV20-1 and TRBJ2-3; D is unclear. V lost 0 bases to trimming and J lost 2 bases, with 6 bases between them. The CDR3 is 13 residues long. Germline V CDR1 and CDR2: DFQATT, SNEGSKA (reference sequence). CDR3 sequence: CSAREGNTDTQYF. The CDR3 nucleotides are TGCAGTGCTAGAGAAGGCAACACAGATACGCAGTATTTT.

The chain couples TRBV9 to TRBJ2-1; unclear D gene. The CDR3 is 15 amino acids. Trimming removed 4 bases from V and 5 bases from J, with 16 bases in between. From germline, CDR1 is SGDLS and CDR2 YYNGEE. CDR3 coding DNA: TGTGCCAGCAGCCGCTTACAGCGAGAAAACAATGAGCAGTTCTTC. Protein product: CASSRLQRENNEQFF.

The V gene is TRBV20-1, the J gene TRBJ2-7; 8 positions agree with TRBD2. The CDR3 totals 14 residues. V shed 0 bases and J 3 bases; nucleotides not matched to a gene: 4. Germline lookup yields CDR1 DFQATT and CDR2 SNEGSKA (reference sequence). The CDR3 DNA reads TGCAGTGCTAGAGATGTCCTAGCGGGCTACGAGCAGTACTTC. It encodes CSARDVLAGYEQYF.

There are a few counts of this clonotype. The V and J genes are TRBV5-1 and TRBJ1-5; D is unclear. Trimming removed 2 bases from V and 5 bases from J, with 8 bases in between. CDR3 length: 13 amino acids. Germline CDR1 and CDR2: SGHRS and YFSETQ. Here the CDR3 reads CASSFESDQPQHF. The CDR3 DNA sequence: TGCGCCAGCAGCTTTGAAAGCGATCAGCCCCAGCATTTT. Full variable domain (outside the CDR3, taken from reference TRBV5-1 and TRBJ1-5): KAGVTQTPRYLIKTRGQQVTLSCSPISGHRSVSWYQQTPGQGLQFLFEYFSETQRNKGNFPGRFSGRQFSNSRSEMNVSTLELGDSALYLCASSFESDQPQHFGDGTRLSIL.

This chain connects TRBV5-1 to TRBJ2-7; D possibly matches TRBD1 or TRBD2 (6 bases each). Looked up from germline, CDR1 is SGHRS and CDR2 is YFSETQ. V was trimmed by 3 bases and J by 7 bases, leaving 26 bases between them. The CDR3 length is 17 residues. The CDR3 nucleotides read TGCGCCAGCAGCTCAATACTGCAGGGGAGGCCCTACAATGAGCAGTACTTC. Translation gives CASSSILQGRPYNEQYF.

This clonotype was seen more than once but under ten times. The V call is TRBV9, the J call TRBJ2-1, with 8 bases that match TRBD1. CDR1 is SGDLS and CDR2 is YYNGEE in the germline V gene. Unmatched junction bases numbered 11, after V lost 3 bases and J lost 3 bases. CDR3 length: 17 residues. In nucleotides, the CDR3 is TGTGCCAGCAGCGCAGGGGTGGGGACAGGCTACTACAATGAGCAGTTCTTC. Encoded protein: CASSAGVGTGYYNEQFF. Variable domain in full (rest from reference TRBV9 and TRBJ2-1): DSGVTQTPKHLITATGQRVTLRCSPRSGDLSVYWYQQSLDQGLQFLIQYYNGEERAKGNILERFSAQQFPDLHSELNLSSLELGDSALYFCASSAGVGTGYYNEQFFGPGTRLTVL.

The V and J genes are TRBV20-1 and TRBJ1-5, with TRBD1 as a possible D gene (5 bases). V was trimmed by 2 bases and J by 2 bases, leaving 13 bases between them. Germline lookup yields CDR1 DFQATT and CDR2 SNEGSKA (reference sequence). The CDR3 sequence is 15 residues long. The CDR3 loop is CSARQQIGGNQPQHF. The CDR3 region has the DNA TGCAGTGCTAGACAGCAAATAGGGGGCAATCAGCCCCAGCATTTT.

The rearrangement uses TRBV4-2 and TRBJ2-2; TRBD2 aligns across 14 bases. With V trimmed by 3 bases and J by 6 bases, 3 bases remained unmatched. Germline values: CDR1 LGHNA, CDR2 YNFKEQ. This CDR3 has 16 residues. The CDR3 nucleotides read TGTGCCAGCAGCCAGGGACTAGCGGGGGTTCCCGGGGAGCTGTTTTTT. This translates into CASSQGLAGVPGELFF.

This clonotype was detected once. The chain recombines TRBV7-9 with TRBJ1-6; no definite D call. CDR3 length: 13 residues. CDR1 SEHNR and CDR2 FQNEAQ come from the germline V gene (reference sequence). The V gene lost 1 base and the J gene lost 10 bases, with 8 bases spanning the gap. This CDR3 reads CASSLGVRSPLHF. CDR3 DNA sequence: TGTGCCAGCAGCTTAGGGGTAAGATCACCCCTCCACTTT.

This clonotype was found a few times. The rearrangement uses TRBV20-1 and TRBJ1-1; 9 nucleotides line up with TRBD1. The CDR3 spans 17 residues. Per the germline V gene, CDR1 is DFQATT and CDR2 is SNEGSKA (reference sequence). Trimming cost V 3 bases and J 4 bases; bases outside gene matches: 15. The CDR3 protein is CSARNRQGEGVGTEAFF. The CDR3 region has the DNA TGCAGTGCTAGGAACCGACAGGGGGAAGGGGTGGGCACTGAAGCTTTCTTT.